This T cell receptor (beta chain) was captured in a study of blood T cell repertoires in COVID-19. Study in general: Collection of acute and convalescent COVID-19 samples took place in the United States, Italy and Spain. T cells, B-cell-depleted T cells, or PBMCs supplied cDNA or gDNA.

In the authors' workflow: From reference gene primer amplification, estimates of nucleated cell counts were derived. Using immunoSEQ multiplex PCR, the repertoire was profiled, and TCRdb retains in-frame clones only, with some absent. From that table come the V and J calls and clone size; the DNA was used to work out D and trimming. The table records about 120,000 clones, 90% of them present only once. The CDR3 is made up of 12 amino acids. Germline CDR1 and CDR2: SGHNT and YYREEE (reference sequence). V lost 0 bases, J lost 7 bases, and 8 bases lay in between. The sequencing sample was made of peripheral blood. The genes are TRBV5-4 and TRBJ2-7; TRBD2 is a possible D gene (6 bases). This TCR was recovered from a human donor with active COVID-19. The donor label of this sample is uncertain. The CDR3 protein is CASSLEGGEQYF. In nucleotides, the CDR3 is TGTGCCAGCAGCTTGGAGGGAGGAGAGCAGTACTTC.